These 5 T cell receptor beta chains share one sample of origin, sequenced in a study of shared clonotypes between healthy human individuals. Positive CCR7 selection of CD45RO-negative cells yielded the naive CD8 cells, and terminally differentiated effector memory CD45RA+ cells were excluded. Produced via immunoSEQ multiplex PCR; TCRdb's table is partial and in-frame only. Among about 2.1 million clones listed, about 92% were seen once. The sequencing input was naive CD8+ T cells from PBMCs. These receptors all come from a man aged 18-30 years in good health. Some clones in this sample may be carry-over from other donors' samples.

The chain has TRBV5-1 and TRBJ1-4; no definite D call. The CDR3 has 18 residues. CDR1 and CDR2 from the germline V gene are SGHRS and YFSETQ. V was trimmed by 3 bases and J by 5 bases, leaving 23 bases between them. CDR3 DNA: TGCGCCAGCAGCTCACCACGTCCGGGAGGAAAGGAGAATGAAAAACTGTTTTTT. This sequence encodes CASSSPRPGGKENEKLFF. The full variable domain, its missing parts supplied by reference TRBV5-1 and TRBJ1-4, is KAGVTQTPRYLIKTRGQQVTLSCSPISGHRSVSWYQQTPGQGLQFLFEYFSETQRNKGNFPGRFSGRQFSNSRSEMNVSTLELGDSALYLCASSSPRPGGKENEKLFFGSGTQLSVL.

With regard to this clone: Other DNA variants within this sample encode the same CDR3. This chain joins TRBV5-1 and TRBJ2-7; 9 bases map to TRBD1. The CDR3 extends over 14 amino acids. From germline, CDR1 is SGHRS and CDR2 YFSETQ. J lost 3 bases, V lost 0 bases, and 1 base had no gene match. DNA of the CDR3: TGCGCCAGCAGCTTGGCGGGACAGGGCTACGAGCAGTACTTC. It translates to CASSLAGQGYEQYF.

The CDR3, as DNA: TGTGCCAGCAGCTTATCTGGGGGATTTTTAGATACGCAGTATTTT. Translating gives CASSLSGGFLDTQYF. The chain has TRBV11-2 and TRBJ2-3; either TRBD1 or TRBD2 may supply D (5 bases each). Trimming took 2 bases from V and 5 from J, leaving 14 bases between them. This CDR3 region has 15 residues. Germline V gives CDR1 SGHAT, CDR2 FQNNGV.

The CDR3 reads CASSRSPHQRAYEQYF. DNA for the CDR3: TGTGCCAGCAGCCGGTCGCCCCACCAGCGGGCCTACGAGCAGTACTTC. V is TRBV7-9 and J is TRBJ2-7; D possibly corresponds to TRBD2 (6 bases). The CDR3 runs to 16 residues. With 5 bases removed from V and 2 bases from J, the gap between germline ends came to 19 bases. CDR1 is SEHNR, CDR2 FQNEAQ, per germline (reference sequence).

This chain connects TRBV7-9 to TRBJ2-7, with D possibly matching TRBD2 (5 bases). CDR3 size: 16 residues. Trimming cost V 5 bases and J 0 bases, with 17 bases left between them. Germline assignment: CDR1 SEHNR and CDR2 FQNEAQ (reference sequence). CDR3 sequence: CASSHPWRAPSYEQYF. CDR3 DNA: TGTGCCAGCAGCCACCCCTGGCGGGCTCCCTCCTACGAGCAGTACTTC.